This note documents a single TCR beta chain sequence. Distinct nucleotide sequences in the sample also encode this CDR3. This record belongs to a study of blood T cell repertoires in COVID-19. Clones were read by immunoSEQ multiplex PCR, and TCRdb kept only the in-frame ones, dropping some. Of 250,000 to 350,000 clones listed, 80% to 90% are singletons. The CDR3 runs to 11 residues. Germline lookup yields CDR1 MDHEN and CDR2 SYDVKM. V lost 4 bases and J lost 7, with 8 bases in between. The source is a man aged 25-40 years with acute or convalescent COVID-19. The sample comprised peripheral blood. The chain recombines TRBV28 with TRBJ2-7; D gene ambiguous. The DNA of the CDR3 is TGTGCCAGCAGTTCTCCGCGGGAGCAGTACTTC. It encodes CASSSPREQYF.